Sequencing of this T cell receptor beta chain was carried out in a study of CD8+ T cells in alopecia areata. Overall study: Tofacitinib therapy lasting 6 to 18 months was followed by 6 months off drug. By percentage of affected scalp area, the severity of treated patients was scored. Findings and caveats of the study: One nonresponder makes the tie between baseline CD8+ expansion and response uncertain.

RNA was extracted and reverse transcribed into cDNA as the sequencing template. Libraries were prepared by immunoSEQ multiplex PCR; TCRdb keeps only in-frame clonotypes and omits some of them. The sample lists about 120,000 clones, roughly 50% occurring once. This CDR3 has 13 amino acids. Trimming cost V 1 base and J 5 bases, with 11 bases left between them. Germline CDR1 reads SQVTM; CDR2 reads ANQGSEA. Regarding treatment: oral pan-JAK inhibitor, 5-10 mg twice daily. Obtained from alopecia areata patients were lesional scalp punch biopsies along with peripheral blood. Regarding this clone: No antigen is known for it.

This receptor was identified in a human donor with alopecia areata. Source: CD8+ T cells sorted from blood, taken at week 24, from a patient treated with tofacitinib. The rearrangement links TRBV29-1 to TRBJ1-2, with unresolved D. The CDR3 DNA reads as TGCAGCGTTGAAGCCGGTACCCCTTATGGCTACACCTTC. Protein sequence: CSVEAGTPYGYTF.